This T cell receptor beta chain was retrieved from a study of T cell responses to AZD1222 COVID-19 vaccine. Overall study findings and caveats: There were vaccine-associated CD4 TCRs across spike, dominant at 160-218 and 743-854. After two AZD1222 doses, spike-specific TCR breadth and depth rose versus day 0. Repertoires in all cases were sampled only once the peak T cell response had passed. The donor cohort was predominantly white British with a female majority, and clonal diversity may have been underestimated.

In the case of this clone: The antigen is undetermined.

Germline CDR1 reads MNHNY; CDR2 reads SVGAGI (reference sequence). Between the trimmed V and J ends, which lost 6 bases and 2 bases, there was a span of 17 bases. The CDR3 length is 16 residues. Sequencing used immunoSEQ multiplex PCR; TCRdb keeps in-frame clones, though not all of them. The data hold tens of thousands of clones, with more than 75% observed a single time. The clonotype comes from an adult in good health. The V gene is TRBV6-6, the J gene TRBJ1-5; no definite D call. The source material was peripheral blood, sampled on day 0 of AZD1222 vaccination. CDR3 DNA: TGTGCCAGCAGCCAAAACCCCCGGTCCGGCAATCAGCCCCAGCATTTT. This translates into CASSQNPRSGNQPQHF.